The rows below give T cell receptor beta chains drawn from one sample of a study of identical twins. TCRdb reanalysed the 5' RACE reads using MiXCR and keeps one entry per CDR3 protein. Of roughly 290,000 distinct CDR3 sequences detected, about 8.9% appear once; the ten largest clones hold 2% to 2.5%. These data also featured in a second study, about yellow fever vaccine responses in identical twins.

Sample: memory (CD45RO+) T cells sorted from blood. All receptors derive from a woman aged 18-30 years in good health. CDR3s include the opening cysteine and the closing phenylalanine or tryptophan. D genes are given only for firm matches. Clone size is not always given. Where it is, it says once, few, many or a class for expanded clones.

CDR3 length	D gene	V gene	J gene	clone size	CDR3 protein	CDR3 DNA
14	.	TRBV12-3/TRBV12-4	TRBJ1-6	many	CASSPSRDNSPLHF	TGTGCCAGCAGTCCGTCCAGGGACAATTCACCCCTCCACTTT
18	.	TRBV20-1	TRBJ2-3	many	CSAIEFSKPISSTDTQYF	TGCAGTGCGATAGAGTTTAGCAAACCTATCTCTAGCACAGATACGCAGTATTTT
14	.	TRBV5-1	TRBJ1-6	many	CASSLNPANSPLHF	TGCGCCAGCAGCTTGAATCCCGCAAATTCACCCCTCCACTTT
13	TRBD1	TRBV2	TRBJ2-3	few	CASKGQSTDTQYF	TGTGCCAGCAAGGGACAGAGCACAGATACGCAGTATTTT
17	.	TRBV7-9	TRBJ2-3	.	CASSLYSGSRAADTQYF	TGTGCCAGCAGCTTATATTCGGGCTCTAGAGCGGCAGATACGCAGTATTTT
17	TRBD2	TRBV7-2	TRBJ2-2	few	CASSATSGSISGGELFF	TGTGCCAGCAGCGCAACTAGCGGGTCTATATCTGGAGGGGAGCTGTTTTTT
15	TRBD1	TRBV19	TRBJ1-5	.	CASREGQGVGQPQHF	TGTGCCAGTAGGGAGGGACAGGGCGTCGGTCAGCCCCAGCATTTT
14	.	TRBV12-5	TRBJ2-5	many	CASGLATRVETQYF	TGTGCTAGTGGTTTGGCAACTAGAGTGGAGACCCAGTACTTC
15	TRBD1	TRBV18	TRBJ1-2	.	CASSPPSDRNYGYTF	TGTGCCAGCTCACCACCCTCGGACAGGAACTATGGCTACACCTTC
15	TRBD2	TRBV6-2/TRBV6-3	TRBJ2-1	many	CASSYSGTLYNEQFF	TGTGCCAGCAGCTATAGCGGGACCCTCTACAATGAGCAGTTCTTC
14	.	TRBV2	TRBJ2-2	many	CASKAGANTGELFF	TGTGCCAGCAAGGCAGGGGCGAACACCGGGGAGCTGTTTTTT
16	.	TRBV9	TRBJ1-4	.	CASSVLAGVANEKLFF	TGTGCCAGCAGCGTCCTCGCAGGGGTAGCTAATGAAAAACTGTTTTTT
14	.	TRBV7-9	TRBJ1-4	many	CASTAEATNEKLFF	TGTGCCAGCACTGCGGAGGCAACTAATGAAAAACTGTTTTTT
13	.	TRBV27	TRBJ1-2	many	CASSQIQGYGYTF	TGTGCCAGCAGTCAGATACAGGGATATGGCTACACCTTC
16	.	TRBV7-9	TRBJ2-7	few	CASSPPTGGPTYEQYF	TGTGCCAGCAGCCCGCCAACCGGGGGGCCCACCTACGAGCAGTACTTC
18	TRBD2	TRBV14	TRBJ2-6	few	CASSQTSAGPSGANVLTF	TGTGCCAGCAGCCAAACTAGCGCGGGGCCCTCTGGGGCCAACGTCCTGACTTTC
14	.	TRBV7-7	TRBJ2-5	few	CASSEGPIQETQYF	TGTGCCAGCAGCGAGGGGCCCATCCAAGAGACCCAGTACTTC